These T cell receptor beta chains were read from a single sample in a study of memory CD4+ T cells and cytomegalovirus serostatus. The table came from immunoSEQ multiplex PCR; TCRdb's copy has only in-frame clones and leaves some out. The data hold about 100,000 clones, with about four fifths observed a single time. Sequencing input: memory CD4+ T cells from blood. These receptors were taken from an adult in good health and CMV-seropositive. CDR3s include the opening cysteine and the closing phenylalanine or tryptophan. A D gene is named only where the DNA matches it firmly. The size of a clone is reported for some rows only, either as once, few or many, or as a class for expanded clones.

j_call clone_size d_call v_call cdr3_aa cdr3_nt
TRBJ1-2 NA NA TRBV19 CASSMFWADGGYTF TGTGCCAGTAGTATGTTCTGGGCAGACGGTGGCTACACCTTC
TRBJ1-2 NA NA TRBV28 CASSLGFDYGYTF TGTGCCAGCAGTTTAGGTTTCGACTATGGCTACACCTTC
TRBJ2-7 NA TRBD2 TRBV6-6 CASSYSGTSGRDEQYF TGTGCCAGCAGTTACTCGGGGACTAGCGGGAGGGACGAGCAGTACTTC
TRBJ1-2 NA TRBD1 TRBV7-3 CASGPGQGMSYGYTF TGTGCCAGCGGCCCCGGACAGGGGATGAGCTATGGCTACACCTTC
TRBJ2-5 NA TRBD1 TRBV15 CATSRDTGDETQYF TGTGCCACCAGCAGGGACACAGGGGACGAGACCCAGTACTTC
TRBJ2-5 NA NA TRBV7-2 CASSLGTALQETQYF TGTGCCAGCAGCTTAGGTACAGCGTTACAAGAGACCCAGTACTTC
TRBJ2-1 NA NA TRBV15 CATSTGQIYNEQFF TGTGCCACCAGCACGGGGCAAATCTACAATGAGCAGTTCTTC
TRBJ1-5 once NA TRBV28 CASNEWGYVGNQPQHF TGTGCCAGCAATGAGTGGGGGTACGTTGGCAATCAGCCCCAGCATTTT
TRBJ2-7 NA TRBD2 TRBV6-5 CASSSPGLAGPEKQYF TGTGCCAGCAGTTCTCCGGGACTAGCGGGTCCCGAGAAGCAGTACTTC
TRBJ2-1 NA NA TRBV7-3 CASSLTLGRAGEQFF TGTGCCAGCAGCTTAACCTTAGGACGAGCTGGGGAGCAGTTCTTC
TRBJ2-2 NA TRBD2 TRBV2 CASLPGLENTGELFF TGTGCCAGCTTGCCAGGACTAGAGAACACCGGGGAGCTGTTTTTT
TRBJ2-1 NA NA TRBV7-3 CASSDYNEQFF TGTGCCAGCAGCGACTACAATGAGCAGTTCTTC
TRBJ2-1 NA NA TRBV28 CASSLGGATYNEQFF TGTGCCAGCAGTTTAGGCGGGGCGACCTACAATGAGCAGTTCTTC
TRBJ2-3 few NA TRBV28 CASSLMGLSTDTQYF TGTGCCAGCAGTTTAATGGGTTTAAGCACAGATACGCAGTATTTT
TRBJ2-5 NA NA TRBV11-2 CASSPPVRTRETQYF TGTGCCAGCAGCCCCCCGGTCCGGACCCGAGAGACCCAGTACTTC
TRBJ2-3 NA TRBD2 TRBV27 CASRPRAGGPTDTQYF TGTGCCAGCAGACCAAGAGCGGGAGGGCCGACAGATACGCAGTATTTT
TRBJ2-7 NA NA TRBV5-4 CASSLGSGPLSYEQYF TGTGCCAGCAGCTTGGGAAGCGGTCCCCTCTCCTACGAGCAGTACTTC
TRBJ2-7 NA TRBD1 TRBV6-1 CASSGAGGSSYEQYF TGTGCCAGCAGTGGGGCAGGGGGCAGCTCCTACGAGCAGTACTTC
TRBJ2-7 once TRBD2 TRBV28 CASSSSGGRGRPYEQYF TGTGCCAGCAGTTCCAGCGGGGGGAGGGGGCGACCCTACGAGCAGTACTTC
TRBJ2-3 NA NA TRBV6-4 CASLRPPRTDTQYF TGTGCCAGCCTCAGGCCCCCTCGCACAGATACGCAGTATTTT
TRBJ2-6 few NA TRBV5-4 CASSGGSSGANVLTF TGTGCCAGCAGCGGGGGAAGCTCTGGGGCCAACGTCCTGACTTTC
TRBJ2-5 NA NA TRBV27 CASSSPRETQYF TGTGCCAGCAGTTCCCCTCGAGAGACCCAGTACTTC
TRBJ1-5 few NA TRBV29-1 CSVGGGKGQPQHF TGCAGCGTGGGAGGGGGGAAGGGCCAGCCCCAGCATTTT
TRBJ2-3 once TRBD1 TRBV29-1 CSVEKGTGGGTDTQYF TGCAGCGTTGAAAAAGGGACAGGCGGCGGAACAGATACGCAGTATTTT
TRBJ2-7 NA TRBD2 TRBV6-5 CASSYSFLAGNYEQYF TGTGCCAGCAGTTACTCGTTTCTAGCGGGTAATTACGAGCAGTACTTC
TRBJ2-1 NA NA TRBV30 CAWSGQHNEQFF TGTGCCTGGAGTGGACAGCACAATGAGCAGTTCTTC